This TCR beta chain was found in a study of cytomegalovirus exposure and HLA in healthy donors. Notes on the study in general: Cytomegalovirus status was reportedly diagnosed by the classifier with high sensitivity and specificity. Confirmation was obtained in vitro that a few CMV-associated chains are specific for CMV antigens. The study designated 164 TCR beta chains cytomegalovirus-associated.

Remarks on this clone: Its antigen remains unidentified.

Profiled with immunoSEQ multiplex PCR; TCRdb holds only in-frame clones, not every one. The sample yields under 80,000 clones, approximately 93% seen once. Germline V gene data show CDR1 as MGHRA and CDR2 as YSYEKL. Trimming took 4 bases from V and 7 from J; bases not matched to a gene: 7. The CDR3 contains 14 residues. While the first cohort had 700 or so subjects, the donors belonged to the separate validation cohort of about 130 subjects. This receptor was identified in a young woman in good health and CMV-seropositive. This chain uses TRBV4-1 with TRBJ1-3, with 7 bases aligning to TRBD1. Specimen: PBMCs. The DNA for the CDR3 is TGCGCCAGCAGCCTGACAGGGCCGCAGAACACCATATATTTT. Translation: CASSLTGPQNTIYF.